This T cell receptor beta chain was identified during a study of response to subunit inactivated influenza vaccine. Whole-study findings and limits: Every seasonal influenza vaccination brings in few new T cells, the authors suggested.

This clonotype was detected many times. As yet, its antigen is unknown. TCRdb used MiXCR to reprocess the RT-PCR reads, holding one entry per CDR3 protein. The table has some 480,000 distinct CDR3 sequences, roughly 9.8% seen once. The V segment lost 1 base and the J segment 2 bases; nucleotides outside the gene matches: 8. This CDR3 is 17 amino acids long. Germline V gene data show CDR1 as SGHTA and CDR2 as FQGNSA. This sequence originates from a man in his forties or fifties who received an inactivated influenza vaccine. This rearrangement joins TRBV7-2 to TRBJ2-3; 8 nucleotides line up with TRBD2. The source was PBMCs from blood, collected around seven weeks after vaccination. CDR3 in amino acids: CASSLVFGGGSTDTQYF. The CDR3 DNA follows: TGTGCCAGCAGCTTAGTTTTCGGCGGGGGGTCCACAGATACGCAGTATTTT.